These T cell receptor beta chains were read from a single sample in a study of human T cells and chemical hapten exposure. In TCRdb, the RACE reads were re-called with MiXCR into one record per CDR3 protein. This sample has a few hundred thousand distinct CDR3 sequences; about 9.4% occur once, and the top ten carry over 2%. This sample comprised whole blood, obtained in connection with sensitization to the hapten diphenylcyclopropenone (DPC). Receptor source: a woman between 40 and 55 years old with alopecia areata. Some clones in this sample may be carry-over from other donors' samples. Each CDR3 is given without its conserved first and last residue.

V: TRBV27; CDR3: ASSFVGQETQY
V: TRBV3-1; CDR3: ASSPGLPGAVDTQY
V: TRBV7-9; CDR3: ASSLAESNEQF
V: TRBV21-1; CDR3: ASAWAPPQH
V: TRBV6-5; CDR3: ASSPSSRSGRTDTQY
V: TRBV2; CDR3: ASSPGLADTQY
V: TRBV24-1; CDR3: ATSGLSGLSNQPQH
V: TRBV6-4; CDR3: ASSDSDTGELF
V: TRBV7-9; CDR3: ASSFDLGTQY
V: TRBV9; CDR3: ASSVDVDRDYGYT
V: TRBV28; CDR3: ASRPGQLFTDTQY
V: TRBV7-9; CDR3: ASSPGRANEKLF
V: TRBV12-3/TRBV12-4; CDR3: ASSLASQGTYGYT
V: TRBV6-2/TRBV6-3; CDR3: ASSYGTRTAKQY
V: TRBV30; CDR3: AWRTQGSNQPQH
V: TRBV24-1; CDR3: ATSDRASGQQF
V: TRBV6-5; CDR3: ASSRTGAPSSYEQY